This entry lists 17 T cell receptor beta chains sequenced from one sample in a study of early T cells in non-severe SARS-CoV-2 infection. TCRdb itself ran the 5' RACE reads through MiXCR, one entry per CDR3 protein. Of around 57,000 distinct CDR3 sequences in the sample, approximately 12% were seen once. The specimen sequenced was whole blood. These receptors originate from an adult who was a healthcare worker with PCR-confirmed SARS-CoV-2 infection or an uninfected control (not recorded which).

The table lists this clonotype with many counts. The rearrangement uses TRBV18 and TRBJ1-2; TRBD1 matches 7 bases. V shed 0 bases and J 9 bases; nucleotides not matched to a gene: 7. CDR1 and CDR2 (germline): KGHSH, LQKENI. The CDR3 runs 14 residues. CDR3 bases: TGTGCCAGCTCACCACCGGTTGACAGGGTGAGCTACACCTTC. Its protein product is CASSPPVDRVSYTF.

This clonotype showed up many times. This chain connects TRBV7-9 to TRBJ1-1, with TRBD1 as a possible D gene (5 bases). The germline CDR1 and CDR2 sequences are SEHNR and FQNEAQ (reference sequence). This CDR3 comprises 14 residues. Between the trimmed V and J ends, which lost 4 bases and 8 bases, there was a span of 17 bases. Written as DNA, the CDR3 is TGTGCCAGCAGCTCATGGGAGGGGAAATCGGAAGCTTTCTTT. Protein sequence: CASSSWEGKSEAFF.

The V gene is TRBV5-1, the J gene TRBJ2-7; D is tentatively TRBD1 or TRBD2 (5 bases each). Trimming removed 2 bases at V and 5 bases at J, with 11 bases between. The CDR3 consists of 13 residues. The germline CDR1 and CDR2 sequences are SGHRS and YFSETQ. The CDR3 DNA sequence: TGCGCCAGCAGCTTTGGGACGGTCAACGAGCAGTACTTC. Translation: CASSFGTVNEQYF. Combining the CDR3 with reference TRBV5-1 and TRBJ2-7 gives the whole variable domain KAGVTQTPRYLIKTRGQQVTLSCSPISGHRSVSWYQQTPGQGLQFLFEYFSETQRNKGNFPGRFSGRQFSNSRSEMNVSTLELGDSALYLCASSFGTVNEQYFGPGTRLTVT.

The chain is built from TRBV12-3 or TRBV12-4 and TRBJ2-6, with 7 bases lining up with TRBD1. The trim removed 5 bases at V and 12 bases at J, leaving 10 bases unmatched. CDR3 length: 14 residues. Here the CDR3 DNA reads TGTGCCAGCAGTCTACGGGGACAGTTCTCCGTCCTGACTTTC. Amino acids: CASSLRGQFSVLTF.

This clonotype was detected ten times or more. CDR3 amino acids: CSLGFSDTQYF. CDR3 in DNA: TGCAGCCTAGGGTTCTCAGATACGCAGTATTTT. The V call is TRBV29-1, the J call TRBJ2-3; D remains ambiguous. Trimming pared 8 bases from V and 4 bases from J, leaving 10 bases between. The CDR3 contains 11 residues. The V gene's germline CDR1 is SQVTM and CDR2 ANQGSEA.

This clonotype was detected once. The chain is built from TRBV7-8 and TRBJ2-5, with no clear D. Germline V CDR1 and CDR2: SGHVS, FQNEAQ. Trimming removed 5 bases at V and 5 bases at J, with 18 bases between. The CDR3 totals 15 residues. The CDR3 region is CASSDRNSPGETQYF. As DNA, the CDR3 is TGTGCCAGCAGCGATCGCAACTCCCCCGGGGAGACCCAGTACTTC.

The chain recombines TRBV19 with TRBJ1-1; no clear D. The germline gives CDR1 LNHDA, CDR2 SQIVND (reference sequence). This CDR3 contains 17 residues. V lost 3 bases, J lost 2 bases, and 19 bases lay in between. CDR3 nucleotide sequence: TGTGCCAGTAGTATTCCTCCGGGGAGGACCCTTAACACTGAAGCTTTCTTT. As protein: CASSIPPGRTLNTEAFF.

This clonotype was observed many times. V gene TRBV7-3 combines with J gene TRBJ1-5; D is uncertain. The CDR3 totals 13 residues. Germline V lookup: CDR1 SGHTA, CDR2 FQGTGA. V was shortened by 3 bases and J by 3 bases, with 6 bases between the two germline ends. CDR3 bases: TGTGCCAGCAGCTTCGATGCCAATCAGCCCCAGCATTTT. Protein: CASSFDANQPQHF.

This chain connects TRBV19 to TRBJ2-3; 9 bases line up with TRBD2. The CDR3 loop spans 15 amino acids. The germline gives CDR1 LNHDA, CDR2 SQIVND (reference sequence). V lost 4 bases, J lost 1 base, and 3 bases stayed unmatched. CDR3 loop: CASSTERGGTDTQYF. CDR3 in DNA: TGTGCCAGTAGTACCGAGCGGGGGGGCACAGATACGCAGTATTTT. Full variable domain (missing parts from reference TRBV19 and TRBJ2-3): DGGITQSPKYLFRKEGQNVTLSCEQNLNHDAMYWYRQDPGQGLRLIYYSQIVNDFQKGDIAEGYSVSREKKESFPLTVTSAQKNPTAFYLCASSTERGGTDTQYFGPGTRLTVL.

This clonotype has a count of ten or more. The CDR3 protein is CASSKSGDPSTDTQYF. The DNA of the CDR3 is TGTGCCAGCAGCAAAAGCGGGGACCCTAGCACAGATACGCAGTATTTT. The chain recombines TRBV5-4 with TRBJ2-3, with 7 positions matching TRBD2. The germline V gene has CDR1 SGHNT and CDR2 YYREEE (reference sequence). Germline trimming cut 4 bases from V and 0 bases from J; bases unmatched to any gene: 8. CDR3 size: 16 residues.

The sample holds a few counts of this clonotype. The chain carries TRBV6-4 and TRBJ2-3, with TRBD2 matching over 8 bases. CDR3 length: 14 residues. After removal of 3 bases from V and 2 bases from J, the junction contained 1 base not matched to a gene. From germline, CDR1 is MRHNA and CDR2 SNTAGT. CDR3 nucleotides: TGTGCCAGCAGTGAGCGGGAGGTCACAGATACGCAGTATTTT. Protein: CASSEREVTDTQYF.

There are many counts of this clonotype. The V gene is TRBV29-1, the J gene TRBJ2-1; the D gene is possibly TRBD1 (6 bases). Germline CDR1 SQVTM, CDR2 ANQGSEA. The CDR3 runs 13 residues. Trimming pared 7 bases from V and 7 bases from J, leaving 17 bases between. As DNA, the CDR3 is TGCAGCGCTGCTCCAGGGGTGGTAAATGAGCAGTTCTTC. Translation gives CSAAPGVVNEQFF.

This clonotype was counted only a few times. The gene calls are TRBV7-3 and TRBJ2-2; no reliable D call. The V end lost 1 base, the J end lost 7 bases, and 19 bases lay between the germline ends. Germline V CDR1 and CDR2: SGHTA, FQGTGA. This CDR3 is built from 17 residues. CDR3 sequence (DNA): TGTGCCAGCAGCTTAAAATGGCAGGCCAGGTCGGGCGGGGAGCTGTTTTTT. Translation: CASSLKWQARSGGELFF. Complete variable domain (other parts from reference TRBV7-3 and TRBJ2-2): GAGVSQTPSNKVTEKGKYVELRCDPISGHTALYWYRQSLGQGPEFLIYFQGTGAADDSGLPNDRFFAVRPEGSVSTLKIQRTERGDSAVYLCASSLKWQARSGGELFFGEGSRLTVL.

This clonotype occurred a few times. The V call is TRBV5-1, the J call TRBJ2-1; 11 bases fit TRBD2. The germline V gene encodes CDR1 SGHRS and CDR2 YFSETQ. Trimming removed 4 bases from V and 9 bases from J; junction bases left unmatched: 9. This CDR3 is 15 amino acids long. The CDR3 sequence is CASSHTSGSQSEQFF. For the CDR3, the DNA is TGCGCCAGCAGCCACACTAGCGGGAGTCAGTCTGAGCAGTTCTTC.

This clonotype was seen a few times. The chain carries TRBV29-1 and TRBJ2-1; 7 nucleotides line up with TRBD2. With 7 bases clipped from V and 0 bases from J, the junction kept 6 bases outside the gene matches. Germline CDR1 is SQVTM and CDR2 is ANQGSEA. The CDR3 is 14 residues long. CDR3 amino acids: CSARGRASYNEQFF. CDR3 nucleotides: TGCAGCGCCCGGGGGAGGGCCTCCTACAATGAGCAGTTCTTC.

This clonotype occurred many times. This sequence joins TRBV7-2 and TRBJ1-1; D unclear. V lost 4 bases and J lost 4, with 13 bases in between. This CDR3 is built from 14 residues. The germline gives CDR1 SGHTA, CDR2 FQGNSA. CDR3 DNA: TGTGCCAGCAGCTGGACCGGGATAGGCACTGAAGCTTTCTTT. It yields the protein CASSWTGIGTEAFF.

The sample holds many counts of this clonotype. In nucleotides, the CDR3 is TGCAGCGCGAGCTTCGTGGAGGGGGCGTATGAAGCTTTCTTT. This sequence encodes CSASFVEGAYEAFF. The genes are TRBV29-1 and TRBJ1-1; TRBD1 matches at 7 bases. Trimming cost V 7 bases and J 7 bases; bases outside gene matches: 15. CDR1 SQVTM and CDR2 ANQGSEA come from the germline V gene. CDR3 length: 14 residues.